This entry concerns a single T cell receptor beta chain. The data were taken from a study of blood T cell repertoires in COVID-19. V was pared by 6 bases and J by 14 bases, with 20 bases between. In germline, CDR1 is MDHEN, CDR2 SYDVKM. The CDR3 covers 13 residues. Sequencing was performed with immunoSEQ multiplex PCR; in TCRdb, only in-frame clones are kept and a portion is missing. This repertoire shows around 53,000 clones, around 87% found once; its top ten account for about 6.8%. The material sequenced was peripheral blood. The chain couples TRBV28 to TRBJ1-5, with D possibly matching TRBD1 (5 bases). This TCR was sampled from a woman aged 60-70 years with COVID-19, enrolled during active disease. The CDR3 bases are TGTGCCAGCAGGTCAAGTGTTCAGGGCCGGGAGCATTTT. It specifies CASRSSVQGREHF.